This T cell receptor beta chain was captured by sequencing in a study of cytomegalovirus exposure and HLA in healthy donors. Study results and caveats: The productive fraction for most TCR beta V segments was about 90% or about 30% in an earlier analysis. Solely CMV serostatus was available to characterize immune exposure. Rarity marked most TCR sequences, yet some public TCRs occurred in many donors. TCR beta V- and J-gene trimming, according to a later analysis, was linked to a missense DCLRE1C variant.

With 60 Vbeta and 13 Jbeta primers, the PCR was carried out. Some clones are missing from TCRdb's copy, which holds only in-frame ones; the method was immunoSEQ multiplex PCR. There are 90,000 to 150,000 clones in the sample; around 77% occur only once, and less than 4% lies in the top ten. Germline CDR1 SGHTA, CDR2 FQGNSA. There are 16 residues in the CDR3. V was pared by 6 bases and J by 8 bases, with 23 bases between. About this clone itself: The antigen is unknown.

The sample taken for sequencing was PBMCs. The receptor was isolated from a human donor in good health. The chain has TRBV7-2 and TRBJ1-3, with D possibly being TRBD1 (5 bases). This CDR3 reads CASSKTPGLGPDTIYF. The CDR3 DNA reads TGTGCCAGCAGTAAGACTCCGGGACTGGGCCCGGACACCATATATTTT.